These T cell receptor beta chains were read from a single sample in a study of T cells in Graves' hyperthyroidism and ophthalmopathy. TCRdb re-analysed the multiplex PCR reads in MiXCR, keeping a single row per CDR3 protein. The sample holds 360,000 or so distinct CDR3 sequences, 18% seen once. Sequencing was carried out using blood. The receptor source for this set is a woman aged 40 to 50 with Graves' ophthalmopathy. CDR3s include the opening cysteine and the closing phenylalanine or tryptophan.

>TRBV29-1
CSVRDTEAFF
>TRBV28
CASRSGDTNTEAFF
>TRBV20-1
CSARVEGLTEAFF
>TRBV2
CASSPDRVKVTGELFF
>TRBV27
CASNWWTGELFF
>TRBV7-3
CASSAQPGQGYGYTF
>TRBV7-8
CASSPPGVREETQYF
>TRBV6-1
CASRTGTEQYF
>TRBV28
CASKMTGGSYEQYF
>TRBV5-8
CASSLEDSYEQYF
>TRBV2
CASSERQEFHGYTF
>TRBV6-2/TRBV6-3
CASSYSKLGHDRYEQYF
>TRBV9
CTSSVDLNYGYTF
>TRBV6-5
CASSYSTNRPYGYTF
>TRBV19
CASSIVLGAQSNTEASF
>TRBV7-8
CASSERPFNYGYTF
>TRBV15
CATRERHLWEQHF
>TRBV28
CASRTGQGARGYTF
>TRBV11-2
CASREGQAGIGGYTF
>TRBV28
CASRTGAAEAFF
>TRBV20-1
CSARDRGRTDRGYTF
>TRBV12-3/TRBV12-4
CASSRTDRAGYEQYF
>TRBV11-2
CASSSNTGSSPYGYTF
>TRBV28
CATTEGQFYGYTF
>TRBV20-1
CSARQASYEQYF
>TRBV5-1
CASSLGASGGQETQYF
>TRBV30
CAWNSGQRSGNTIYF
>TRBV11-1
CASSPRQGTVATNEKLFF
>TRBV30
CAWSYNRYYGYTF
>TRBV6-5
CASSYYSVSTGELFF
>TRBV6-1
CASSEHGTSYGYIF
>TRBV11-3
CASSLRGGRGTGELFF
>TRBV6-2/TRBV6-3
CASRSRGLAVANTGELFF
>TRBV9
CASSGTGGSGAPQHF
>TRBV5-1
CASSVQVEYEQYF
>TRBV6-5
CASRRKGLDYGYTF
>TRBV20-1
CSARDRRSPRGTDTQYF
>TRBV27
CASSYRARNQPQHF
>TRBV6-2/TRBV6-3
CASRRLAGFNTGELFF
>TRBV30
CAWGQGHGGYTF
>TRBV20-1
CSARELAPSETQYF
>TRBV5-1
CASSLLGTMNTEAFF
>TRBV2
CASTVTSQSYEQYF
>TRBV28
CASSLSTAGANVLTF
>TRBV15
CATSRDQGTKNIQYF
>TRBV9
CASSYRETGELFF
>TRBV6-1
CATGQGVGETQYF
>TRBV11-2
CASSSYMLVGGQETQYF
>TRBV6-2/TRBV6-3
CASRKDTNTEAFF
>TRBV6-1
CASSADYLGQPQHF
>TRBV20-1
CSASYYQGYGYTF
>TRBV7-2
CASSPSYDGHTF
>TRBV5-1
CASSFSGGDTGELFF
>TRBV19
CASTATGTTYEQYF
>TRBV6-1
CASSEGWGIGSEQYF
>TRBV11-3
CASSLGTSGTYYEQYF
>TRBV20-1
CSAIGTSGRSETQYF
>TRBV19
CASRHRGAGELFF
>TRBV4-1
CASSQDGKGWRKETQYF
>TRBV6-2/TRBV6-3
CASRRLGTQETQYF